Presented here are 3 T cell receptor beta chains from one specimen sequenced in a study of shared clonotypes between healthy human individuals. Naive CD8 isolation took CD45RO-negative cells positively selected for CCR7 and excluded terminally differentiated effector memory CD45RA+ cells. Method: immunoSEQ multiplex PCR; TCRdb's copy keeps in-frame clones and lacks some. The data contain approximately 2,200,000 clones, more than 85% of them singletons. Material for sequencing was naive CD8+ T cells from PBMCs. These receptors came from a man younger than 35 in good health. Some clones in this sample may be carry-over from other donors' samples.

The V gene is TRBV27, the J gene TRBJ2-3; unclear D gene. This CDR3 contains 13 residues. V gave up 4 bases and J gave up 2 bases, with 7 bases separating them. The germline V gene has CDR1 MNHEY and CDR2 SMNVEV (reference sequence). CDR3 DNA sequence: TGTGCCAGCAGTTCCGTATTCACAGATACGCAGTATTTT. Residues: CASSSVFTDTQYF.

As for this clone: Other DNA sequences in the same sample also yield this CDR3. The V and J genes are TRBV27 and TRBJ2-1; 7 bases map to TRBD2. The CDR3 runs 13 residues. Per germline, CDR1 MNHEY and CDR2 SMNVEV (reference sequence). The V segment lost 6 bases and the J segment 4 bases; nucleotides outside the gene matches: 3. CDR3 loop: CASRSSGYNEQFF. CDR3 sequence (DNA): TGTGCCAGCAGATCTAGCGGTTACAATGAGCAGTTCTTC.

The chain recombines TRBV13 with TRBJ1-2, with TRBD1 identical over 8 bases. Germline CDR1 PRHDT, CDR2 FYEKMQ (reference sequence). This CDR3 has 14 amino acids. V was clipped by 4 bases and J by 6 bases; unmatched bases: 7. CDR3 nucleotide sequence: TGTGCCAGCAGCTCGGCAGGGGGCGCAAATGGCTACACCTTC. This translates into CASSSAGGANGYTF.